The 14 T cell receptor beta chains presented below share a single source sample, sequenced in a study of regulatory T cells in long-lasting Graves disease (dated by TCRdb to the early 2020s). Libraries were made using multiplex PCR. This sample was sequenced with an Illumina HiSeq 4000. TCR beta libraries were built with iRepertoire HTBI primers and Arm-PCR amplification of CDR3 regions. The public reads were reprocessed in TCRdb via fastp at Q25 and MiXCR, keeping in-frame beta chains. Each CDR3 protein appears once, grouped with its most common genes and DNA. The sample table records 400,000 to 500,000 distinct CDR3 sequences; around a fifth of these occur just once. Around 14% of the sample is held by the ten biggest clonotypes. The meaning of the sample's time point label: persistent/refractory GD, antithyroid drugs over 5 years with positive TRAb. RNA was extracted from PBMCs in TRIzol for both TCR sequencing and RNA sequencing.

This material consisted of peripheral blood mononuclear cells (PBMCs), taken when the disease was refractory, from a patient treated with antithyroid drugs. Every receptor here comes from a female donor with Graves disease.

Ten or more counts support this clonotype. The rearrangement uses TRBV7-2 and TRBJ1-6, with unresolved D. V lost 6 bases and J lost 6, with 15 bases in between. The CDR3 is 15 residues long. Germline V gives CDR1 SGHTA, CDR2 FQGNSA. CDR3 loop: CASSFWSSGNSPLHF. The CDR3 DNA reads as TGTGCCAGCAGTTTTTGGTCAAGTGGTAATTCACCCCTCCACTTT.

This clonotype was observed many times. CDR3 region: CASSSGQEFYEQYF. The CDR3 nucleotides are TGTGCCAGCAGTTCTGGGCAGGAGTTCTACGAGCAGTACTTC. The rearrangement links TRBV28 to TRBJ2-7, with D hard to call. Trimming removed 4 bases at V and 3 bases at J, with 13 bases between. CDR3 length equals 14 residues. Per the germline V gene, CDR1 is MDHEN and CDR2 is SYDVKM.

This chain connects TRBV6-1 to TRBJ2-5; no clear D gene. V lost 2 bases to trimming and J lost 5 bases, with 12 bases between them. The CDR3 runs 14 residues. CDR1 and CDR2 (germline): MNHNS, SASEGT. The CDR3 loop is CASSETRAGETQYF. The CDR3 coding sequence is TGTGCCAGCAGTGAAACCCGGGCCGGGGAGACCCAGTACTTC.

The gene calls are TRBV7-2 and TRBJ2-2, with D possibly being TRBD2 (6 bases). This CDR3 comprises 15 residues. Germline loops: CDR1 SGHTA, CDR2 FQGNSA. The V gene lost 1 base and the J gene lost 4 bases, with 10 bases spanning the gap. The CDR3 DNA reads TGTGCCAGCAGCTTAGTGGTGGGACTCACCGGGGAGCTGTTTTTT. Its protein is CASSLVVGLTGELFF.

In this sample, this clonotype turned up once. At one end, the junction sequence differs from germline, possibly due to a read error. The V and J genes are TRBV7-9 and TRBJ1-4; D ambiguous. Germline CDR1 and CDR2: SEHNR and FQNEAQ (reference sequence). The length of the CDR3 is 11 residues. The DNA for the CDR3 is TGTGCCAGCGGTCCTTTTGAAAAACCGTTTTTT. Translated: CASGPFEKPFF.

This clonotype came up a few times. V gene TRBV5-1 combines with J gene TRBJ2-5, with TRBD2 matching over 10 bases. V trimming: 4 bases; J trimming: 4 bases; junction bases outside the gene matches: 13. CDR1 is SGHRS, CDR2 YFSETQ, per germline. CDR3 size: 17 residues. The CDR3 DNA follows: TGCGCCAGCAGCCTGAACCTAGCGGGAGCGTCCGGAGAGACCCAGTACTTC. It codes for CASSLNLAGASGETQYF.

This clonotype came up many times. CDR3 residues: CASSYSTWAEAFF. The CDR3, as DNA: TGTGCCAGCAGTTACTCGACATGGGCTGAAGCTTTCTTT. The chain joins TRBV6-5 to TRBJ1-1; no clear D. V lost 0 bases and J 6 bases, leaving 8 bases between the germline ends. The CDR3 runs 13 residues. The V gene's germline CDR1 is MNHEY and CDR2 SVGAGI.

This clonotype has ten or more counts. The chain couples TRBV3-1 to TRBJ1-2; maybe TRBD1 (5 bases). Looked up from germline, CDR1 is LGHDT and CDR2 is YNNKEL (reference sequence). The CDR3 sequence is 14 residues long. With 4 bases removed from V and 2 bases from J, the gap between germline ends came to 11 bases. CDR3 bases: TGTGCCAGCAGCCCCGGGACTCAGAACTATGGCTACACCTTC. This sequence encodes CASSPGTQNYGYTF. Using reference TRBV3-1 and TRBJ1-2 for the parts outside the CDR3, the full variable domain is DTAVSQTPKYLVTQMGNDKSIKCEQNLGHDTMYWYKQDSKKFLKIMFSYNNKELIINETVPNRFSPKSPDKAHLNLHINSLELGDSAVYFCASSPGTQNYGYTFGSGTRLTVV.

This clonotype has a count of ten or more. The chain joins TRBV2 to TRBJ1-4; D is possibly TRBD1 (6 bases). V was clipped by 2 bases and J by 4 bases, with 14 bases between them. From germline, CDR1 is SNHLY and CDR2 FYNNEI. The CDR3 runs to 16 residues. The CDR3 region has the DNA TGTGCCAGCAGTGAACATTGGGACACCGATAATGAAAAACTGTTTTTT. Translation gives CASSEHWDTDNEKLFF.

In this sample, this clonotype turned up a few times. This chain joins TRBV20-1 and TRBJ1-1; D remains ambiguous. This CDR3 is 12 amino acids long. The V end lost 1 base, the J end lost 4 bases, and 7 bases lay between the germline ends. The germline gives CDR1 DFQATT, CDR2 SNEGSKA (reference sequence). For the CDR3, the DNA is TGCAGTGCTAGAGGGTGGGCCACTGAAGCTTTCTTT. Translating gives CSARGWATEAFF.

This clonotype was counted a few times. Written as DNA, the CDR3 is TGTGCCAGTAGTATAGAGAGGAACACTGAAGCTTTCTTT. Translated: CASSIERNTEAFF. The V gene is TRBV19, the J gene TRBJ1-1, with no clear D. This CDR3 contains 13 residues. Trimming pared 0 bases from V and 1 base from J, leaving 3 bases between. Germline V gene lookup returns CDR1 LNHDA and CDR2 SQIVND (reference sequence). The full variable domain, rest sourced from reference TRBV19 and TRBJ1-1, is DGGITQSPKYLFRKEGQNVTLSCEQNLNHDAMYWYRQDPGQGLRLIYYSQIVNDFQKGDIAEGYSVSREKKESFPLTVTSAQKNPTAFYLCASSIERNTEAFFGQGTRLTVV.

This rearrangement joins TRBV10-3 to TRBJ1-3; D not resolved. The CDR3 extends over 14 amino acids. The V gene's germline CDR1 is ENHRY and CDR2 SYGVKD. The ends were cut back, 6 bases at V and 7 bases at J, with 16 bases in the middle. The CDR3 spells CAISSDGRPNTIYF. DNA of the CDR3: TGTGCCATCAGCTCGGACGGCCGCCCGAACACCATATATTTT.

This clonotype occurred many times. This chain joins TRBV12-3 or TRBV12-4 and TRBJ2-7; D uncertain. The V end was cut by 6 bases, the J end by 2 bases, with 17 bases between. The CDR3 is 15 residues long. CDR3 loop: CASRLNSKGTYEQYF. The CDR3 nucleotides are TGTGCCAGCAGGCTAAACAGTAAAGGTACCTACGAGCAGTACTTC.

This clonotype was seen ten or more times. This chain joins TRBV6-2 or TRBV6-3 and TRBJ2-5, with a weak D call TRBD2 (6 bases). V was clipped by 2 bases and J by 5 bases, with 6 bases between them. The germline V gene encodes CDR1 MNHEY and CDR2 SVGEGT. The CDR3 contains 12 residues. The chain's CDR3 is CASSYGGETQYF. The CDR3, as DNA: TGTGCCAGCAGTTACGGGGGGGAGACCCAGTACTTC.